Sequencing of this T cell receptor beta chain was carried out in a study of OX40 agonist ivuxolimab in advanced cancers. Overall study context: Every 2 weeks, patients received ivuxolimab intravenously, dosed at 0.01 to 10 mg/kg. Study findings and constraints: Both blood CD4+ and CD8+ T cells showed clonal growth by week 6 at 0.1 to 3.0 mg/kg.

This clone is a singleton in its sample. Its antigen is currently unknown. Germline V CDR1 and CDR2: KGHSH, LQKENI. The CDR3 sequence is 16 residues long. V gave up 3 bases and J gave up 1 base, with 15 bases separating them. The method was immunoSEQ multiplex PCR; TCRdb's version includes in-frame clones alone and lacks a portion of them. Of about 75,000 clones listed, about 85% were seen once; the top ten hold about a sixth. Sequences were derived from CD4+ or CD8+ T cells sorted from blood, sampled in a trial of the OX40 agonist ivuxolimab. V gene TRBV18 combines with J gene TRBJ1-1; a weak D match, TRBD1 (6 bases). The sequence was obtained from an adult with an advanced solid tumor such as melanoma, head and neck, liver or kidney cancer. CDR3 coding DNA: TGTGCCAGCTCACCCCTGAGGACCAGGGGGAACACTGAAGCTTTCTTT. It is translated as CASSPLRTRGNTEAFF.